What follows describes a single T cell receptor beta chain. The CDR3 has 15 amino acids. Between the trimmed V and J ends, which lost 6 bases and 1 base, there was a span of 13 bases. Per germline, CDR1 LNHDA and CDR2 SQIVND (reference sequence). This entry comes from a study of blood T cell repertoires in COVID-19. The method was immunoSEQ multiplex PCR; TCRdb's version includes in-frame clones alone and lacks a portion of them. The table records some 150,000 clones, 70% to 85% of them present only once. The TCR sequence derives from a man between 50 and 59 years old who had recovered from COVID-19. Sequencing was carried out using PBMCs or T cells enriched from blood (not recorded which). This rearrangement joins TRBV19 to TRBJ1-5, with a weak D call TRBD1 (6 bases). CDR3 residues: CASRTTGSSNQPQHF. DNA of the CDR3: TGTGCCAGTAGAACTACAGGGTCGAGCAATCAGCCCCAGCATTTT.